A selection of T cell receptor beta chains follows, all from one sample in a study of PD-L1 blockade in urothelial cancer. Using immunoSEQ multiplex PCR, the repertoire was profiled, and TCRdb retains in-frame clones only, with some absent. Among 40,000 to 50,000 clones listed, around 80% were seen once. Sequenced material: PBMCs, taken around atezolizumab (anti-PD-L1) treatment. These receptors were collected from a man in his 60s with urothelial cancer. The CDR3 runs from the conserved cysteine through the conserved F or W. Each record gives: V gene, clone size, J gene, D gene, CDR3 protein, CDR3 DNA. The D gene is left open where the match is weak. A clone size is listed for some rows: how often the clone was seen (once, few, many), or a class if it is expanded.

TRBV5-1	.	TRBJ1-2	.	CASSLGQGYTF	TGCGCCAGCAGCTTGGGGCAAGGCTACACCTTC
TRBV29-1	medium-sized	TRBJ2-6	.	CSVGSGQSSGANVLTF	TGCAGCGTTGGGAGTGGACAGAGCTCTGGGGCCAACGTCCTGACTTTC
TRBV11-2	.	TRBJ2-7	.	CASSLVFRGEQYF	TGTGCCAGCAGCTTAGTCTTTAGGGGCGAGCAGTACTTC
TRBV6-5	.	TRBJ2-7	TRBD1	CASSSPGTGSYEQYF	TGTGCCAGCAGTTCCCCCGGGACAGGCTCCTACGAGCAGTACTTC
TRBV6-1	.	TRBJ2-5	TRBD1	CASSDWTGQETQYF	TGTGCCAGCAGTGATTGGACAGGCCAAGAGACCCAGTACTTC
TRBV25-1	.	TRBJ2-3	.	CASSSHTPRADTQYF	TGTGCCAGCAGTTCCCATACCCCGAGGGCAGATACGCAGTATTTT
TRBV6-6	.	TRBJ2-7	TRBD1	CASSYSQGAISYEQYF	TGTGCCAGCAGTTACTCACAGGGGGCCATCTCCTACGAGCAGTACTTC
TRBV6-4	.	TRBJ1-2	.	CSPHEHYGYTF	TGTTCTCCCCATGAGCACTATGGCTACACCTTC
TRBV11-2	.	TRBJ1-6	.	CASSLDRTDSTPLHF	TGTGCCAGCAGCTTAGATCGGACGGACAGCACACCCCTCCACTTT
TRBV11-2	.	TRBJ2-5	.	CASRAQGRETQYF	TGTGCCAGCAGGGCCCAGGGTAGGGAGACCCAGTACTTC
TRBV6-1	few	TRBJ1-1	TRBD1	CASSINRGRTEAFF	TGTGCCAGCAGTATCAACAGGGGGAGGACTGAAGCTTTCTTT
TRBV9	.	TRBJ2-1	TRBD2	CASSVGSTSGGLSYNEQFF	TGTGCCAGCAGCGTAGGATCGACTAGCGGGGGCCTCTCCTACAATGAGCAGTTCTTC
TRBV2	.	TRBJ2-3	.	CASSSDSHADTQYF	TGTGCCAGCAGCTCGGACAGTCATGCAGATACGCAGTATTTT
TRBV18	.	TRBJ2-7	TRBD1	CASSPAGTGRYEQYF	TGTGCCAGCTCACCCGCCGGGACAGGGAGGTACGAGCAGTACTTC
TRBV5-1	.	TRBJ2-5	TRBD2	CASRGLAGTGETQYF	TGCGCCAGCAGAGGACTAGCGGGGACCGGAGAGACCCAGTACTTC
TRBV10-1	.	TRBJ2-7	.	CASSGSRQGEQYF	TGCGCCAGCAGTGGTTCCCGACAAGGCGAGCAGTACTTC
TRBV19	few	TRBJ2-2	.	CASNRDGELFF	TGTGCCAGCAACAGGGACGGGGAGCTGTTTTTT
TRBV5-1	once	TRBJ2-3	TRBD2	CASSLNSGGGQDTQYF	TGCGCCAGCAGCTTGAATAGCGGGGGCGGTCAGGATACGCAGTATTTT
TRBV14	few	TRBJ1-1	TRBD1	CASSHLGTAEAFF	TGTGCCAGCAGCCACCTGGGGACAGCAGAAGCTTTCTTT
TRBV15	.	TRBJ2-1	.	CATSRDGSASSLSYNEQFF	TGTGCCACCAGCAGAGATGGGTCGGCTAGCTCTCTCTCCTACAATGAGCAGTTCTTC
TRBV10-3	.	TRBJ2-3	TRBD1	CAITDRDSDTQYF	TGTGCCATCACCGACAGGGATTCAGATACGCAGTATTTT
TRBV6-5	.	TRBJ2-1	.	CASSYLPSSYNEQFF	TGTGCCAGCAGTTATCTCCCTTCCTCCTACAATGAGCAGTTCTTC
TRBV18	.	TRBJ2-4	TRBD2	CASSPLAETSGSLAKNIQYF	TGTGCCAGCTCACCACTGGCCGAGACTAGCGGGTCCCTAGCCAAAAACATTCAGTACTTC
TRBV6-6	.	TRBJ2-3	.	CASTWRGGSTDTQYF	TGTGCCAGCACTTGGCGAGGGGGAAGCACAGATACGCAGTATTTT
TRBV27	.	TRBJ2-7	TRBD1	CASSPPGQGINEQYF	TGTGCCAGCAGTCCGCCGGGACAGGGGATTAACGAGCAGTACTTC
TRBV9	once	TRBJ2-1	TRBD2	CASSDGTSGLYNEQFF	TGTGCCAGCAGCGACGGGACTAGCGGACTCTACAATGAGCAGTTCTTC
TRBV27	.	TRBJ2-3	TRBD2	CASSSLAGPDTQYF	TGTGCCAGCAGTTCCCTAGCGGGGCCAGATACGCAGTATTTT
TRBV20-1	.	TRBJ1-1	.	CSASATFF	TGCAGTGCTAGTGCGACTTTCTTT
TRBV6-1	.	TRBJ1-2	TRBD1	CASRAGGGYTF	TGTGCCAGCAGGGCAGGGGGTGGCTACACCTTC
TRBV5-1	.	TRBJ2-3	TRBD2	CASSLEGLAGGDTQYF	TGCGCCAGCAGCTTGGAGGGACTAGCGGGGGGAGATACGCAGTATTTT
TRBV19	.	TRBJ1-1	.	CASTTELNTEAFF	TGTGCCAGTACGACAGAGCTAAACACTGAAGCTTTCTTT
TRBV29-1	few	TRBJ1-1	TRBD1	CSAHRGNTEAFF	TGCAGCGCACACAGGGGTAACACTGAAGCTTTCTTT
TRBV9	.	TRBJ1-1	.	CASSVGAGMNTEAFF	TGTGCCAGCAGCGTAGGGGCCGGCATGAACACTGAAGCTTTCTTT
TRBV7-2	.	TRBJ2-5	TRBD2	CASSLAAGGPQETQYF	TGTGCCAGCAGCTTAGCAGCGGGGGGACCCCAAGAGACCCAGTACTTC
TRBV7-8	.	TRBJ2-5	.	CASSRLGETQYF	TGTGCCAGCAGTCGACTAGGGGAGACCCAGTACTTC